This entry lists 24 T cell receptor beta chains sequenced from one sample in a study of blood T cell repertoires in COVID-19. Assay: immunoSEQ multiplex PCR; the TCRdb copy retains only in-frame clones and omits some. Among fewer than 300,000 clones listed, approximately 93% were seen once. Source material: peripheral blood. The receptors stem from a young woman with COVID-19, enrolled during active disease.

This chain joins TRBV7-6 and TRBJ2-2; 10 bases are shared with TRBD1. CDR1 is SGHVS, CDR2 FNYEAQ, per germline. The V and J ends lost 6 bases and 5 bases, in that order; junction bases with no gene match: 6. The CDR3 loop spans 15 amino acids. The chain's CDR3 is CASRGQGSGTGELFF. The CDR3 bases are TGTGCCAGCAGGGGACAGGGGAGTGGGACCGGGGAGCTGTTTTTT.

CDR3 bases: TGTGCCAGCCAGACAGGGGGGAACACCGGGGAGCTGTTTTTT. Translation gives CASQTGGNTGELFF. The rearrangement links TRBV28 to TRBJ2-2; 9 bases are a match to TRBD1. V gave up 8 bases and J gave up 1 base; unmatched junction bases: 2. Germline CDR1 is MDHEN and CDR2 is SYDVKM. The CDR3 consists of 14 residues.

CDR3 amino acids: CAWIFRERPTEAFF. In nucleotides, the CDR3 is TGTGCCTGGATTTTTCGGGAAAGACCCACTGAAGCTTTCTTT. The chain uses TRBV30 and TRBJ1-1; D uncertain. Germline V gene data show CDR1 as GTSNPN and CDR2 as SVGIG (reference sequence). V lost 4 bases, J lost 4 bases, and 16 bases lay in between. CDR3 length equals 14 residues.

The gene calls are TRBV5-1 and TRBJ1-2; 8 nucleotides agree with TRBD1. Germline V gives CDR1 SGHRS, CDR2 YFSETQ. With 4 bases clipped from V and 3 bases from J, the junction kept 5 bases outside the gene matches. The CDR3 length is 14 residues. The CDR3 sequence is CASSPSTGDYGYTF. CDR3 coding DNA: TGCGCCAGCAGCCCCTCGACAGGGGACTATGGCTACACCTTC.

The CDR3 spells CASSQGGSGQPQHF. The DNA of the CDR3 is TGTGCCAGCAGCCAAGGGGGCTCGGGACAGCCCCAGCATTTT. This chain connects TRBV7-9 to TRBJ1-5; 7 bases are shared with TRBD1. Trimming removed 5 bases from V and 7 bases from J; junction bases left unmatched: 8. The V gene's germline CDR1 is SEHNR and CDR2 FQNEAQ (reference sequence). This CDR3 has 14 residues.

V gene TRBV18 combines with J gene TRBJ2-3; 9 nucleotides line up with TRBD2. Germline V gene data show CDR1 as KGHSH and CDR2 as LQKENI. Trimming took 0 bases from V and 1 from J; bases not matched to a gene: 2. The CDR3 sequence is 16 residues long. The DNA for the CDR3 is TGTGCCAGCTCACCACCGGCTAGCGGGGGCACAGATACGCAGTATTTT. This gives the protein CASSPPASGGTDTQYF.

V gene TRBV27 combines with J gene TRBJ1-5; D gene unclear. The V gene lost 0 bases and the J gene lost 6 bases, with 15 bases spanning the gap. Germline V gives CDR1 MNHEY, CDR2 SMNVEV (reference sequence). CDR3 length: 16 amino acids. CDR3 sequence: CASSLSWEGLIQPQHF. CDR3 DNA: TGTGCCAGCAGTTTATCTTGGGAGGGTTTGATTCAGCCCCAGCATTTT.

This chain links TRBV5-1 with TRBJ2-7; 9 bases are shared with TRBD1. J was trimmed by 2 bases and V by 7 bases; bases with no gene match: 7. Germline V gene data show CDR1 as SGHRS and CDR2 as YFSETQ. The CDR3 runs 14 residues. The CDR3 is CASGSTGGPYEQYF. CDR3 coding DNA: TGCGCCAGCGGCTCGACAGGGGGTCCCTACGAGCAGTACTTC.

The V gene is TRBV5-4, the J gene TRBJ1-1; D ambiguous. Germline-derived CDR1 and CDR2 are SGHNT and YYREEE (reference sequence). The V end lost 3 bases, the J end lost 7 bases, and 13 bases lay between the germline ends. The CDR3 has 13 residues. The CDR3 reads CASSSGTPNEAFF. In DNA form, the CDR3 reads TGTGCCAGCAGCTCGGGTACGCCGAATGAAGCTTTCTTT.

The chain joins TRBV13 to TRBJ2-5; perhaps TRBD1 as D (7 bases). V was clipped by 2 bases and J by 2 bases, with 15 bases between them. Germline CDR1 and CDR2: PRHDT and FYEKMQ (reference sequence). CDR3 size: 16 residues. The CDR3 loop is CASSLTRGTVQETQYF. CDR3 bases: TGTGCCAGCAGCTTAACCCGGGGGACAGTACAAGAGACCCAGTACTTC.

This chain connects TRBV5-6 to TRBJ2-3; a weak D match, TRBD2 (6 bases). V was trimmed by 2 bases and J by 3 bases, leaving 16 bases between them. The CDR3 runs 16 residues. Germline V gene lookup returns CDR1 SGHDT and CDR2 YYEEEE. In DNA, the CDR3 is TGTGCCAGCAGCTTTACTCTCTTGGGGACTACAGATACGCAGTATTTT. It yields the protein CASSFTLLGTTDTQYF.

V is TRBV24-1 and J is TRBJ2-2; 8 bases match TRBD1. There are 15 residues in the CDR3. The V gene's germline CDR1 is KGHDR and CDR2 SFDVKD. V shed 4 bases, J shed 3 bases, and the junction held 3 bases outside the gene matches. CDR3 sequence: CATSEEDRDTGELFF. DNA of the CDR3: TGTGCCACCAGTGAAGAGGACAGGGACACCGGGGAGCTGTTTTTT.

The chain employs TRBV2 and TRBJ1-5; 12 bases are a match to TRBD1. The trim removed 6 bases at V and 7 bases at J, leaving 10 bases unmatched. Germline V gene data show CDR1 as SNHLY and CDR2 as FYNNEI. The CDR3 has 16 amino acids. CDR3 loop: CASSPSGTGGLQPQHF. Written as DNA, the CDR3 is TGTGCCAGCAGCCCATCCGGGACAGGGGGCTTGCAGCCCCAGCATTTT.

This clone was counted between two and nine times. The chain uses TRBV5-1 and TRBJ1-5; TRBD1 matches 9 bases. The germline V gene encodes CDR1 SGHRS and CDR2 YFSETQ. J gave up 9 bases and V 4 bases, and 11 bases lay outside the gene matches. This CDR3 region has 15 residues. CDR3 nucleotides: TGCGCCAGCAGCCGGTGGGGGGACAGGGAGGGGCCCCAGCATTTT. It translates to CASSRWGDREGPQHF.

As to this clone: A junction boundary mismatches the germline segment, possibly from a read error. The chain combines TRBV30 with TRBJ2-2; TRBD1 might be the D (7 bases). This CDR3 spans 15 amino acids. CDR1 and CDR2 (germline): GTSNPN, SVGIG (reference sequence). The CDR3 sequence: CAYSKPGGNAGELFF. For the CDR3, the DNA is TGTGCCTACTCCAAACCAGGGGGGAACGCCGGGGAGCTGTTTTTT. The variable domain in full, completed from reference TRBV30 and TRBJ2-2, reads SQTIHQWPATLVQPVGSPLSLECTVEGTSNPNLYWYRQAAGRGLQLLFYSVGIGQISSEVPQNLSASRPQDRQFILSSKKLLLSDSGFYLCAYSKPGGNAGELFFGEGSRLTVL.

The chain employs TRBV30 and TRBJ2-7, with 7 bases that match TRBD2. The V and J ends lost 2 bases and 7 bases, in that order; junction bases with no gene match: 8. The CDR3 consists of 13 residues. The V gene's germline CDR1 is GTSNPN and CDR2 SVGIG (reference sequence). This CDR3 reads CAWSRGRAREQYF. The CDR3 nucleotides are TGTGCCTGGAGTAGAGGGAGGGCCAGGGAGCAGTACTTC.

V and J are TRBV18 and TRBJ1-5; D call uncertain. Germline V gene sequence: CDR1 KGHSH, CDR2 LQKENI. V was cut by 1 base and J by 1 base, with 11 bases left in between. This CDR3 is 16 amino acids long. CDR3 residues: CASSPRPGESNQPQHF. CDR3 coding DNA: TGTGCCAGCTCACCACGACCAGGCGAGAGCAATCAGCCCCAGCATTTT.

The chain is built from TRBV30 and TRBJ2-7; D is possibly TRBD1 (5 bases). This CDR3 comprises 13 residues. Germline lookup yields CDR1 GTSNPN and CDR2 SVGIG (reference sequence). V lost 2 bases to trimming and J lost 7 bases, with 15 bases between them. Here the CDR3 reads CAWSPLRAGEQYF. Here the CDR3 DNA reads TGTGCCTGGAGTCCCTTACGGGCAGGGGAGCAGTACTTC.

The rearrangement uses TRBV5-5 and TRBJ2-7; 11 bases align to TRBD2. This CDR3 spans 14 amino acids. Germline V gene lookup returns CDR1 SGHKS and CDR2 YYEKEE (reference sequence). J gave up 3 bases and V 1 base, and 0 bases lay outside the gene matches. The CDR3, as DNA: TGTGCCAGCAGCTTGCTAGCGGGAGGCTACGAGCAGTACTTC. Translation: CASSLLAGGYEQYF.

The V and J genes are TRBV3-1 (or the pseudogene TRBV3-2) and TRBJ2-2; maybe TRBD2 (6 bases). Germline CDR1 LGHDT, CDR2 YNNKEL (reference sequence). The CDR3 totals 16 residues. Deletions cut 3 bases from V and 4 bases from J, with 15 bases between. DNA of the CDR3: TGTGCCAGCAGCCAGGGATGGGGGACTCTCACCGGGGAGCTGTTTTTT. Translating gives CASSQGWGTLTGELFF.

The chain employs TRBV24-1 and TRBJ2-7, with D perhaps matching TRBD2 (5 bases). CDR1 is KGHDR, CDR2 SFDVKD, per germline. The CDR3 is 16 amino acids. Trimming stripped 2 bases from V and 2 bases from J, with 15 bases between. CDR3 amino acids: CATSDSGSGPTYEQYF. The CDR3 coding sequence is TGTGCCACCAGTGATTCGGGGAGCGGACCAACCTACGAGCAGTACTTC.

The chain combines TRBV7-9 with TRBJ1-1, with D possibly TRBD1 on 5 matching bases. V lost 1 base and J 8 bases, leaving 11 bases between the germline ends. The CDR3 has 13 residues. CDR1 and CDR2 (germline): SEHNR, FQNEAQ (reference sequence). CDR3 region: CASSLGGTPEAFF. In DNA, the CDR3 is TGTGCCAGCAGCTTAGGCGGGACGCCCGAAGCTTTCTTT.

This rearrangement joins TRBV5-1 to TRBJ1-1, with 12 bases identical to TRBD1. Trimming cost V 4 bases and J 4 bases; bases outside gene matches: 5. The CDR3 runs to 15 residues. Germline assignment: CDR1 SGHRS and CDR2 YFSETQ. Written as DNA, the CDR3 is TGCGCCAGCAGCCCGGGACAGGGGGCTTTCACTGAAGCTTTCTTT. This translates into CASSPGQGAFTEAFF.

CDR3 in DNA: TGTGCCAGCAGCCGAGACAGACAGGGAACGCTCGGAAACACCATATATTTT. It codes for CASSRDRQGTLGNTIYF. The rearrangement joins TRBV3-1 (or the pseudogene TRBV3-2) to TRBJ1-3; 7 positions match TRBD1. The CDR3 consists of 17 residues. J was trimmed by 4 bases and V by 4 bases; bases with no gene match: 13. Germline CDR1 LGHDT, CDR2 YNNKEL (reference sequence).